The present T cell receptor (beta chain) was sequenced within a study of blood T cell repertoires in COVID-19. Clones were sequenced by immunoSEQ multiplex PCR, and TCRdb holds only the in-frame ones, with some missing. This repertoire shows approximately 150,000 clones, approximately 80% found once; its top ten account for roughly 10%. Trimming at V came to 3 bases and at J to 9 bases, leaving 2 bases not matched to a gene. Germline V CDR1 and CDR2: MNHNS, SASEGT. This CDR3 has 14 residues. This clonotype was sampled from a man in his 60s with active or convalescent COVID-19. The source material was peripheral blood. The gene calls are TRBV6-1 and TRBJ1-6, with 10 bases aligning to TRBD1. The DNA for the CDR3 is TGTGCCAGCAGTGAGACAGGGGGCAGTTCACCCCTCCACTTT. It yields the protein CASSETGGSSPLHF.